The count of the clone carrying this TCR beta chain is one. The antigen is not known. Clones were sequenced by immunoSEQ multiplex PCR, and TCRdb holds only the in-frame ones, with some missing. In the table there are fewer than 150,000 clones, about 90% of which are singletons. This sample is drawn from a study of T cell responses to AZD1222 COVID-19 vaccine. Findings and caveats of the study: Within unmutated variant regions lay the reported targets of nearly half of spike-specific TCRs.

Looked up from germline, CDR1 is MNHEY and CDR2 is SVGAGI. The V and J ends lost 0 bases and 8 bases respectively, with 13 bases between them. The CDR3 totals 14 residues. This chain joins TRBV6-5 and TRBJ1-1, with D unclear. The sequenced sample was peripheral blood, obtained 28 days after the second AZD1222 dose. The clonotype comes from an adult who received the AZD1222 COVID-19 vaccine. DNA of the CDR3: TGTGCCAGCAGTTACTCGTTCGGGTATGGGGAAGCTTTCTTT. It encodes CASSYSFGYGEAFF.